A selection of T cell receptor beta chains follows, all from one sample in a study of vaccination and CD4 T cells after COVID-19. TCRdb reprocessed the PCR reads via MiXCR and lists one record per CDR3 protein. The sample contains around 21,000 distinct CDR3 sequences, about 60% of which appear only once. The sequences come from CD4+ T cells from blood, collected after SARS-CoV-2 vaccination. The receptors here all came from a human donor who had recovered from COVID-19. Each CDR3 is given with its conserved first and last residue. Each record gives: D gene, V gene, J gene, clone size, CDR3 DNA, CDR3 protein. A D gene is named only where the DNA matches it firmly. Expanded clones are given a class, and other clones once, few, many or no size at all.

D gene: .; V gene: TRBV20-1; J gene: TRBJ1-5; clone size: .; CDR3 DNA: TGCAGTGCTAGCGGCCCAGGGAGCAATCAGCCCCAGCATTTT; CDR3 protein: CSASGPGSNQPQHF
D gene: .; V gene: TRBV6-2/TRBV6-3; J gene: TRBJ2-1; clone size: .; CDR3 DNA: TGTGCCAGCAGTTATAATATTAACCGCCCCAACAATGAGCAGTTCTTC; CDR3 protein: CASSYNINRPNNEQFF
D gene: .; V gene: TRBV7-9; J gene: TRBJ1-5; clone size: .; CDR3 DNA: TGTGCCAGCAGCTTAGTTGGTCAGCCCCAGCATTTT; CDR3 protein: CASSLVGQPQHF
D gene: .; V gene: TRBV4-1; J gene: TRBJ1-5; clone size: few; CDR3 DNA: TGCGCCAGCAGCAATTGGAAAGGTAGCAATCAGCCCCAGCATTTT; CDR3 protein: CASSNWKGSNQPQHF
D gene: .; V gene: TRBV10-3; J gene: TRBJ2-1; clone size: .; CDR3 DNA: TGTGCCATCAGTGATCCGGCCAGGGGCAGTCACAATGAGCAGTTCTTC; CDR3 protein: CAISDPARGSHNEQFF
D gene: TRBD2; V gene: TRBV20-1; J gene: TRBJ2-1; clone size: .; CDR3 DNA: TGCAGTGCACGGACTAGCGGGAGTCATTCCCCCAGCTCCTACAATGAGCAGTTCTTC; CDR3 protein: CSARTSGSHSPSSYNEQFF
D gene: .; V gene: TRBV2; J gene: TRBJ1-2; clone size: .; CDR3 DNA: TGTGCCGGTCAAAGTGGGGAAGGGGGCTACACCTTC; CDR3 protein: CAGQSGEGGYTF
D gene: .; V gene: TRBV20-1; J gene: TRBJ1-4; clone size: .; CDR3 DNA: TGCAGTGCCTTCGTCCCGGGGGCTAATGAAAAACTGTTTTTT; CDR3 protein: CSAFVPGANEKLFF
D gene: .; V gene: TRBV7-2; J gene: TRBJ1-5; clone size: .; CDR3 DNA: TGTGCCAGCAGCCGAGGGCAGGGCCAGGGACAGCCCCAGCATTTT; CDR3 protein: CASSRGQGQGQPQHF
D gene: TRBD2; V gene: TRBV20-1; J gene: TRBJ2-1; clone size: .; CDR3 DNA: TGCAGTGAGGGCGGGAGCTCCTACAATGAGCAGTTCTTC; CDR3 protein: CSEGGSSYNEQFF
D gene: TRBD2; V gene: TRBV7-2; J gene: TRBJ2-1; clone size: .; CDR3 DNA: TGTGCCAGCAGCCCAACGGGACTAGCGGGATTCTACAATGAGCAGTTCTTC; CDR3 protein: CASSPTGLAGFYNEQFF